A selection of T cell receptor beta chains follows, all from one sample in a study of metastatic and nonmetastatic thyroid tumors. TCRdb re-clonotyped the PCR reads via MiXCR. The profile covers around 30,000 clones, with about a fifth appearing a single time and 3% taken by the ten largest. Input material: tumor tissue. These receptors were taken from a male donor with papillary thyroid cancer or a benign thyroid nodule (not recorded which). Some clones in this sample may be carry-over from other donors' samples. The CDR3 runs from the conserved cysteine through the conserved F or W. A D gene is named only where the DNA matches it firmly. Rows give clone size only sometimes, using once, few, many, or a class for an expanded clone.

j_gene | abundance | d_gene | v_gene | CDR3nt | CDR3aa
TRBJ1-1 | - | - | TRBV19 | TGTGCCAGTAATATGACGAGGAACACTGAAGCTTTCTTT | CASNMTRNTEAFF
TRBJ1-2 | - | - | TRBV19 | TGTGCCAGTAGTAACCAGGGGAGGCGCTATGGCTACACCTTC | CASSNQGRRYGYTF
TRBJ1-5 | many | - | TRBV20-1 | TGCAGTGCACGGGGCGGTCCTAATCAGCCCCAGCATTTT | CSARGGPNQPQHF
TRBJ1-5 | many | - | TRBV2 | TGTGCCAGCAAGGCAGCTTATAGCAATCAGCCCCAGCATTTT | CASKAAYSNQPQHF
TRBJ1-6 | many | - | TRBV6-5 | TGTGCCAGCAGTTACTCGACGACCCAAGGGATTAATTCACCCCTCCACTTT | CASSYSTTQGINSPLHF
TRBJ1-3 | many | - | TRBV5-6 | TGTGCCAGCAGCTCCCAGCTTACGCAGGGAACTGGAAACACCATATATTTT | CASSSQLTQGTGNTIYF
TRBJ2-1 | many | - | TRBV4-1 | TGCGCCAGCAGCCAAGCTCCTGGAGGGGCCTACAATGAGCAGTTCTTC | CASSQAPGGAYNEQFF
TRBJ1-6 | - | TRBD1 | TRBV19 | TGTGCCAGTAGTATAGATCCGGGACAGAATTCACCCCTCCACTTT | CASSIDPGQNSPLHF
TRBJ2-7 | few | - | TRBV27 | TGTGCTCTGGTTGGTCAACTAACTAGATCCTACGAGCAGTACTTC | CALVGQLTRSYEQYF
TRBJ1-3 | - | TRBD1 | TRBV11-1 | TGTGCCAGCAGCTTAGAGAGGACAGGGGTGGGAAACACCATATATTTT | CASSLERTGVGNTIYF
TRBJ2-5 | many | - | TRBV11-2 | TGTGCCAGCAGCTTAGATCCAGGGACAGAGACCCAGTACTTC | CASSLDPGTETQYF
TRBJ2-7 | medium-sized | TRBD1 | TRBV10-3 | TGTGCCATAAGGCCCCGACAGGGCGGTGAGCAGTACTTC | CAIRPRQGGEQYF
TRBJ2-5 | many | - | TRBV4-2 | TGTGCCAGCAGCCATGACAGTGCCCAAGAGACCCAGTACTTC | CASSHDSAQETQYF
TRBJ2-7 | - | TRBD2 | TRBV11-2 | TGTGCCAGCCGCAAAGCGGGGCGGGACGAGCAGTACTTC | CASRKAGRDEQYF
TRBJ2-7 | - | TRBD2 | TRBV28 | TGTGCCAGTAGTTACCTGGCGGGAGGGTACGAGCAGTACTTC | CASSYLAGGYEQYF
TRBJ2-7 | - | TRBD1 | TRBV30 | TGTGCCTGGAGTGCAACAGGGGGCTATAGGGTCGAGCAGTACTTC | CAWSATGGYRVEQYF
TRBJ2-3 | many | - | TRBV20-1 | TGCAGTGCTAGTATAGACCAATTCAGCACAGATACGCAGTATTTT | CSASIDQFSTDTQYF
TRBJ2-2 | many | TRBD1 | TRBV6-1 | TGTGCCAGCAGAGGACAGGGATTTACCGGGGAGCTGTTTTTT | CASRGQGFTGELFF
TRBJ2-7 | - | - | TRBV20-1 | TGCAGTGCTAGAGCCAACCCAGGGGACACCTACGAGCAGTACTTC | CSARANPGDTYEQYF
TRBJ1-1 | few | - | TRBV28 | TGTGCCAGCAGCAGTCATGGAGGGCTTACTGAAGCTTTCTTT | CASSSHGGLTEAFF
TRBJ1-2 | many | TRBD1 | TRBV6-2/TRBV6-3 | TGTGCCAGCAGTTTAGGGGGCTCGGATGGCTACACCTTC | CASSLGGSDGYTF
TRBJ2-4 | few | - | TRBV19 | TGTGCCAGTAGTGCAGGGATTCTAGCAAAAAACATTCAGTACTTC | CASSAGILAKNIQYF
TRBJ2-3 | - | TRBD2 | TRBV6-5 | TGTGCCACCGTAAGGACTAGCGGGAGACCGTTCCGCACAGATACGCAGTATTTT | CATVRTSGRPFRTDTQYF
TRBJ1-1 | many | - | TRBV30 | TGTGCCTGGAGACCAACCTGGCGGGGTGAAGCTTTCTTT | CAWRPTWRGEAFF
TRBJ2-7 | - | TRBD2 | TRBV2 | TGTGCCAGCAGCGACCGTCAGACTAGCGGGGGTTCCTACGAGCAGTACTTC | CASSDRQTSGGSYEQYF
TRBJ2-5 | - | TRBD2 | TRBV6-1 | TGTGCCAGCAGCCCATCGGGAGGGGAAAGGATGACCCAGTACTTC | CASSPSGGERMTQYF
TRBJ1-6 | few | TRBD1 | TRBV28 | TGTGCCAGCAGGCCGGGACAGGGATTTAATTCACCCCTCCACTTT | CASRPGQGFNSPLHF
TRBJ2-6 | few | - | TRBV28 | TGTGCCAGCAGTTTAGGAACAGGGTTGTGCTCTTGGGCCAACGTCCTGACTTTC | CASSLGTGLCSWANVLTF
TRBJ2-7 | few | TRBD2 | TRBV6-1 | TGTGCCAGCAGGCCTAGCGGGAGTGCCTACGAGCAGTACTTC | CASRPSGSAYEQYF
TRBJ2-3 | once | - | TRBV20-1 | TGCAGTGCTAGAGATGCGGGGATCACAGATACGCAGTATTTT | CSARDAGITDTQYF
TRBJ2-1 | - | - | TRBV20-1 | TGCAGTGCTAGAGAGGCTAGCTGTAGCTCCTACAATGAGCAGTTCTTC | CSAREASCSSYNEQFF